One sample yielded the 29 T cell receptor beta chains listed below, sequenced in a study of blood T cell repertoires in COVID-19. Produced via immunoSEQ multiplex PCR; TCRdb's table is partial and in-frame only. Of roughly 170,000 clones listed, approximately 90% were seen once; the top ten hold about 12%. Sequenced sample: peripheral blood. All receptors derive from a woman aged 65 to 85 with COVID-19, enrolled during active disease.

This chain uses TRBV19 with TRBJ1-2, with 10 bases fitting TRBD1. Per the germline V gene, CDR1 is LNHDA and CDR2 is SQIVND (reference sequence). With V trimmed by 10 bases and J by 2 bases, 10 bases remained unmatched. This CDR3 is 15 amino acids long. The CDR3 sequence: CATTRMTGGNYGYTF. The DNA for the CDR3 is TGTGCCACCACTCGGATGACAGGGGGCAACTATGGCTACACCTTC.

The chain employs TRBV30 and TRBJ1-2, with 7 bases matching TRBD1. The CDR3 consists of 14 residues. Germline V gives CDR1 GTSNPN, CDR2 SVGIG (reference sequence). V shed 3 bases, J shed 2 bases, and the junction held 6 bases outside the gene matches. CDR3 sequence: CAWSNGRGNYGYTF. CDR3 nucleotides: TGTGCCTGGAGCAACGGCAGGGGGAACTATGGCTACACCTTC.

This clone was recorded only once. The V call is TRBV5-1, the J call TRBJ1-1, with D hard to call. CDR3 length equals 15 residues. Germline values: CDR1 SGHRS, CDR2 YFSETQ. V lost 7 bases to trimming and J lost 1 base, with 17 bases between them. The CDR3 sequence is CASQPGLGENTEAFF. CDR3 DNA sequence: TGCGCCAGCCAACCCGGGTTAGGCGAGAACACTGAAGCTTTCTTT.

The CDR3: CAISGRQGKDSPLHF. CDR3 coding DNA: TGTGCCATCAGTGGACGACAGGGGAAGGATTCACCCCTCCACTTT. The chain has TRBV10-3 and TRBJ1-6, with TRBD1 matching 8 bases. V was pared by 4 bases and J by 8 bases, with 7 bases of the junction left unmatched. The CDR3 contains 15 residues. Germline V gene sequence: CDR1 ENHRY, CDR2 SYGVKD.

DNA of the CDR3: TGTGCCACCCCTGGACTAGCGGGAGGGTACGAGCAGTACTTC. It specifies CATPGLAGGYEQYF. The chain recombines TRBV24-1 with TRBJ2-7; 15 nucleotides line up with TRBD2. Germline-derived CDR1 and CDR2 are KGHDR and SFDVKD. The CDR3 contains 14 residues. Trimming at V came to 9 bases and at J to 4 bases, leaving 3 bases not matched to a gene.

This chain connects TRBV27 to TRBJ1-5, with D perhaps TRBD1 (6 bases). Germline V gene lookup returns CDR1 MNHEY and CDR2 SMNVEV (reference sequence). The CDR3 has 17 amino acids. The germline V and J ends were trimmed by 2 bases and 3 bases, with 17 bases remaining between them. CDR3 protein: CASSLRRGEALNQPQHF. The CDR3 DNA follows: TGTGCCAGCAGTTTACGCAGGGGCGAAGCCCTCAATCAGCCCCAGCATTTT.

This chain connects TRBV3-1 (or the pseudogene TRBV3-2) to TRBJ2-7; TRBD1 matches 12 bases. Unmatched junction bases numbered 5, after V lost 0 bases and J lost 2 bases. Germline-derived CDR1 and CDR2 are LGHDT and YNNKEL (reference sequence). The CDR3 runs 17 residues. The CDR3 spells CASSQDRDRGLTYEQYF. DNA for the CDR3: TGTGCCAGCAGCCAAGATAGGGACAGGGGGCTAACCTACGAGCAGTACTTC.

The V gene is TRBV7-8, the J gene TRBJ2-3, with TRBD2 identical over 12 bases. Germline CDR1 SGHVS, CDR2 FQNEAQ. CDR3 length equals 18 residues. V lost 4 bases, J lost 7 bases, and 15 bases stayed unmatched. The CDR3 loop is CASSSRTSGKGAGYTQYF. As DNA, the CDR3 is TGTGCCAGCAGCTCGAGGACTAGCGGGAAGGGGGCGGGGTATACGCAGTATTTT.

This chain joins TRBV2 and TRBJ2-1, with 7 bases matching TRBD1. The V gene's germline CDR1 is SNHLY and CDR2 FYNNEI. J gave up 8 bases and V 8 bases, and 21 bases lay outside the gene matches. This CDR3 has 17 residues. The CDR3 loop reads CASRQGARFRGSDEQFF. CDR3 DNA: TGTGCCAGCCGACAGGGTGCGAGGTTTAGAGGAAGCGATGAGCAGTTCTTC.

V usage is TRBV3-1 (or the pseudogene TRBV3-2) and J usage is TRBJ1-5; the match to TRBD1 covers 7 bases. Germline trimming cut 1 base from V and 5 bases from J; bases unmatched to any gene: 5. The CDR3 is 15 residues long. Per germline, CDR1 LGHDT and CDR2 YNNKEL (reference sequence). The CDR3 loop is CASSQGTGIYQPQHF. In DNA form, the CDR3 reads TGTGCCAGCAGCCAAGGGACAGGAATATATCAGCCCCAGCATTTT.

The CDR3 is CASSYADLRAGNTIYF. The CDR3 DNA reads as TGTGCCAGCAGTTACGCCGACCTGAGGGCTGGAAACACCATATATTTT. The rearrangement joins TRBV6-5 to TRBJ1-3; D is uncertain. V lost 2 bases and J lost 2, with 13 bases in between. Germline CDR1 MNHEY, CDR2 SVGAGI. This CDR3 region has 16 residues.

This clone was picked up a small number of times. The chain has TRBV14 and TRBJ1-1, with no clear D. V shed 1 base and J shed 5 bases, with 14 bases lying between them. This CDR3 comprises 15 residues. Germline CDR1 SGHDN, CDR2 FVKESK. This CDR3 is CASSQVGWASTEAFF. The CDR3 nucleotides read TGTGCCAGCAGCCAAGTGGGTTGGGCCTCTACTGAAGCTTTCTTT.

V gene TRBV5-1 combines with J gene TRBJ1-1; D unclear. Trimming left V 1 base short and J 8 bases short, with 12 bases between. The CDR3 length is 13 residues. Per germline, CDR1 SGHRS and CDR2 YFSETQ. The CDR3 spells CASSLYANAEAFF. The CDR3 region has the DNA TGCGCCAGCAGCTTGTACGCGAACGCCGAAGCTTTCTTT.

This clone was observed a single time. The chain uses TRBV21-1 and TRBJ2-1; the table's TRBD1 call for D was not verified on the DNA. TRBV21-1 is a known pseudogene. This CDR3 spans 14 amino acids. CDR3 loop: CASTEEGQYNEQFF. The CDR3 region has the DNA TGTGCCAGCACCGAGGAGGGACAGTACAATGAGCAGTTCTTC.

The chain joins TRBV11-2 to TRBJ1-4; D remains ambiguous. This CDR3 is built from 15 residues. Germline V gene lookup returns CDR1 SGHAT and CDR2 FQNNGV. V shed 5 bases and J shed 0 bases, with 10 bases lying between them. CDR3 loop: CASSPLIATNEKLFF. CDR3 nucleotides: TGTGCCAGCAGCCCCCTAATAGCAACTAATGAAAAACTGTTTTTT.

The V gene is TRBV29-1, the J gene TRBJ2-5, with TRBD1 matching over 7 bases. J gave up 4 bases and V 8 bases, and 13 bases lay outside the gene matches. In germline, CDR1 is SQVTM, CDR2 ANQGSEA. The CDR3 covers 14 residues. The CDR3 reads CSSQDRVGRETQYF. In DNA form, the CDR3 reads TGCAGCTCTCAAGACAGGGTGGGTCGAGAGACCCAGTACTTC.

CDR3 sequence reads: CAWSVVSGGEGEQFF. CDR3 DNA: TGTGCCTGGAGTGTGGTTAGCGGGGGGGAGGGTGAGCAGTTCTTC. The chain couples TRBV30 to TRBJ2-1, with 11 bases matching TRBD2. The germline V gene encodes CDR1 GTSNPN and CDR2 SVGIG (reference sequence). J was trimmed by 9 bases and V by 0 bases; bases with no gene match: 7. The CDR3 is made up of 15 amino acids.

The genes are TRBV28 and TRBJ2-3, with D unclear. The germline gives CDR1 MDHEN, CDR2 SYDVKM. The V gene lost 8 bases and the J gene lost 2 bases, with 11 bases spanning the gap. This CDR3 is built from 13 residues. In DNA, the CDR3 is TGTGCCAGCTCGAGGCAATACACAGATACGCAGTATTTT. Translation gives CASSRQYTDTQYF.

V is TRBV2 and J is TRBJ1-2; 8 bases fit TRBD1. Germline V CDR1 and CDR2: SNHLY, FYNNEI. Trimming cost V 6 bases and J 2 bases; bases outside gene matches: 5. CDR3 length: 14 residues. CDR3 DNA sequence: TGTGCCAGCAGGGGACAGGCCTCGAACTATGGCTACACCTTC. It specifies CASRGQASNYGYTF.

CDR3 region: CASSQERSAGETQYF. As DNA, the CDR3 is TGCGCCAGCAGCCAAGAACGGTCTGCGGGAGAGACCCAGTACTTC. The chain has TRBV4-3 and TRBJ2-5; tentatively, D is TRBD2 (5 bases). Germline V gene lookup returns CDR1 LGHNA and CDR2 YSLEER. With 0 bases removed from V and 4 bases from J, the gap between germline ends came to 12 bases. CDR3 length: 15 amino acids.

The CDR3 DNA follows: TGTGCCAGCAGTCCGCGGCAAACGGTCACTGAAGCTTTCTTT. Translation gives CASSPRQTVTEAFF. The chain has TRBV6-6 and TRBJ1-1; D remains ambiguous. Germline-derived CDR1 and CDR2 are MNHNY and SVGAGI (reference sequence). The V end was cut by 5 bases, the J end by 4 bases, with 14 bases between. CDR3 length equals 14 residues.

The chain combines TRBV27 with TRBJ1-3; a weak D match, TRBD1 (6 bases). Trimming took off 2 bases at V and 2 bases at J, with 16 bases between the two ends. This CDR3 region has 17 residues. The germline gives CDR1 MNHEY, CDR2 SMNVEV (reference sequence). CDR3 sequence reads: CASSLRAQGFPGNTIYF. CDR3 nucleotides: TGTGCCAGCAGTTTAAGGGCACAGGGTTTCCCTGGAAACACCATATATTTT.

Only a few counts were recorded for this clone. The J gene is TRBJ2-7, the V gene TRBV28; D ambiguous. The CDR3 runs to 11 residues. Trimming shortened V by 3 bases and J by 7 bases, and 7 bases separated the two germline ends. Germline CDR1 is MDHEN and CDR2 is SYDVKM. The CDR3 sequence is CASSLYGEQYF. The CDR3 nucleotides are TGTGCCAGCAGTTTGTACGGGGAGCAGTACTTC.

J is TRBJ2-3 and V is TRBV29-1; 10 positions match TRBD2. The CDR3 is made up of 16 amino acids. The trim removed 2 bases at V and 4 bases at J, leaving 9 bases unmatched. Germline values: CDR1 SQVTM, CDR2 ANQGSEA. As DNA, the CDR3 is TGCAGCGTTGAATTCTCTAGCGGGAGTGTTTCAGATACGCAGTATTTT. Its translation: CSVEFSSGSVSDTQYF.

V gene TRBV19 combines with J gene TRBJ2-4, with D unresolved. Germline CDR1 is LNHDA and CDR2 is SQIVND (reference sequence). CDR3 length: 20 amino acids. V lost 1 base and J 3 bases, leaving 25 bases between the germline ends. CDR3 loop: CASSIVWVFGASPRKNIQYF. Here the CDR3 DNA reads TGTGCCAGTAGTATAGTATGGGTTTTTGGAGCCTCCCCTCGCAAAAACATTCAGTACTTC.

The gene calls are TRBV10-3 and TRBJ2-7; 9 positions match TRBD1. CDR3 length: 13 amino acids. V was pared by 5 bases and J by 7 bases, with 6 bases of the junction left unmatched. The germline gives CDR1 ENHRY, CDR2 SYGVKD. This CDR3 reads CAISPGQGREQYF. The CDR3 region has the DNA TGTGCCATCAGTCCCGGACAGGGGCGTGAGCAGTACTTC.

The chain has TRBV3-1 (or the pseudogene TRBV3-2) and TRBJ2-1; the D is unclear. From germline, CDR1 is LGHDT and CDR2 YNNKEL (reference sequence). Between the trimmed V and J ends, which lost 2 bases and 5 bases, there was a span of 10 bases. The CDR3 is 14 residues long. The CDR3 region is CASSQFLVHNEQFF. CDR3 nucleotide sequence: TGTGCCAGCAGCCAATTCCTCGTCCACAATGAGCAGTTCTTC.

The chain carries TRBV19 and TRBJ2-2; 10 bases line up with TRBD2. The CDR3 sequence is 16 residues long. V shed 4 bases and J 5 bases; nucleotides not matched to a gene: 7. Germline V gene sequence: CDR1 LNHDA, CDR2 SQIVND (reference sequence). Written as DNA, the CDR3 is TGTGCCAGTAGTAGGCTAGCGGGAGAGGGTACCGGGGAGCTGTTTTTT. This gives the protein CASSRLAGEGTGELFF.

The chain carries TRBV3-1 (or the pseudogene TRBV3-2) and TRBJ2-7, with 14 nucleotides matching TRBD2. The CDR3 length is 21 residues. From germline, CDR1 is LGHDT and CDR2 YNNKEL (reference sequence). Trimming took 3 bases from V and 3 from J; bases not matched to a gene: 19. CDR3 sequence (DNA): TGTGCCAGCAGCCAGGGACTAGCGGGAGCTGCCGTTATAAATGCACTCTACGAGCAGTACTTC. As protein: CASSQGLAGAAVINALYEQYF.